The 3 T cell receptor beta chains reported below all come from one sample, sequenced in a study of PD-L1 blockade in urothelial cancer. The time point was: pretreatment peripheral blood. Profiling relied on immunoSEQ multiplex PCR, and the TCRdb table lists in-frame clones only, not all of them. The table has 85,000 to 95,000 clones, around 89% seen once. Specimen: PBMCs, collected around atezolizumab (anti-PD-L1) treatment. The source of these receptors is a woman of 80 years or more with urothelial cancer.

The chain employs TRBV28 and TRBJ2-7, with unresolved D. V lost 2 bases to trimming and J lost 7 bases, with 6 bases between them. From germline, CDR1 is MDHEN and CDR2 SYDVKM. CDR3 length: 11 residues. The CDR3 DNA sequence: TGTGCCAGCAGTTTAAAGAGTGAGCAGTACTTC. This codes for CASSLKSEQYF.

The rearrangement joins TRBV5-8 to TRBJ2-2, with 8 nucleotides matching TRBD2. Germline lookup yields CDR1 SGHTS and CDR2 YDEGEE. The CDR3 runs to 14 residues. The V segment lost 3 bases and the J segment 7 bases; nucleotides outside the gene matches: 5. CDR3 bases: TGTGCCAGCAGCTCTCGGGGGGGAAGCGGGGAGCTGTTTTTT. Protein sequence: CASSSRGGSGELFF.

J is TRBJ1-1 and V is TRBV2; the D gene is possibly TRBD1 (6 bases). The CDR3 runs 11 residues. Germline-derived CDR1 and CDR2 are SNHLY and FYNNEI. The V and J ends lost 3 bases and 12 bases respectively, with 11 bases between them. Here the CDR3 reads CASSETGLTFF. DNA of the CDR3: TGTGCCAGCAGTGAGACAGGCTTGACTTTCTTT.